Listed below are T cell receptor beta chains from one sample, sequenced in a study of CD8+ T cells in alopecia areata. Profiling relied on immunoSEQ multiplex PCR, and the TCRdb table lists in-frame clones only, not all of them. The repertoire holds approximately 200,000 clones, roughly 60% seen once, with about 5.1% in the top ten. Sample: CD4+ T cells sorted from blood, taken at week 24, from a patient treated with tofacitinib. All receptors come from a human donor with alopecia areata. Both conserved end residues are part of each CDR3. Fields, in order: CDR3 length, J gene, V gene, clone size, D gene, CDR3 protein, CDR3 DNA. The D gene is left open where the match is weak. Size tells how often a clone was seen (once, few, many) or the class of an expanded clone, and some rows leave it out.

>12|TRBJ2-3|TRBV27|.|.
CASSLYGDTQYF
TGTGCCAGCAGTCTCTACGGGGATACGCAGTATTTT
>12|TRBJ2-5|TRBV5-1|.|.
CASSEGRQTQYF
TGCGCCAGCAGCGAGGGTCGGCAGACCCAGTACTTC
>15|TRBJ2-3|TRBV7-8|.|TRBD2
CASSLLRGGTDTQYF
TGTGCCAGCAGCTTGTTACGGGGGGGCACAGATACGCAGTATTTT
>13|TRBJ2-3|TRBV11-2|few|.
CASRDYRTDTQYF
TGTGCCAGCAGGGACTACCGCACAGATACGCAGTATTTT
>13|TRBJ2-3|TRBV27|.|.
CASNPRDQDTQYF
TGTGCCAGCAACCCCCGGGACCAAGATACGCAGTATTTT
>14|TRBJ1-2|TRBV29-1|.|TRBD1
CSAGQGAFNYGYTF
TGCAGCGCGGGACAGGGGGCTTTTAACTATGGCTACACCTTC
>13|TRBJ1-5|TRBV15|once|TRBD1
CATDRGGNQPQHF
TGTGCCACGGACAGGGGAGGCAATCAGCCCCAGCATTTT
>13|TRBJ2-5|TRBV11-2|once|TRBD2
CASSPVGGETQYF
TGTGCCAGCAGCCCCGTCGGGGGGGAGACCCAGTACTTC
>13|TRBJ1-4|TRBV6-6|.|.
CASSETRGEKLFF
TGTGCCAGCAGTGAGACGCGGGGCGAAAAACTGTTTTTT
>11|TRBJ1-2|TRBV29-1|few|.
CSVGDISGYTF
TGCAGCGTTGGGGACATTTCTGGCTACACCTTC
>15|TRBJ2-5|TRBV30|.|TRBD1
CAWSVGTGIQETQYF
TGTGCCTGGAGTGTGGGGACAGGTATACAAGAGACCCAGTACTTC
>15|TRBJ2-5|TRBV7-8|once|TRBD2
CASSSSGGARETQYF
TGTGCCAGCAGCTCTAGCGGGGGGGCCCGTGAGACCCAGTACTTC
>13|TRBJ2-4|TRBV9|.|TRBD2
CASSAGLENIQYF
TGTGCCAGCAGCGCGGGACTAGAGAACATTCAGTACTTC
>11|TRBJ2-5|TRBV2|few|.
CASRWEETQYF
TGTGCCAGCAGGTGGGAGGAGACCCAGTACTTC
>16|TRBJ2-3|TRBV27|.|.
CAGSSPGSGQADTQYF
TGTGCCGGCAGTTCTCCCGGGTCTGGACAAGCAGATACGCAGTATTTT
>12|TRBJ2-3|TRBV19|.|.
CASSPGTDTQYF
TGTGCCAGTAGTCCCGGTACAGATACGCAGTATTTT
>13|TRBJ2-7|TRBV13|once|.
CASSLMGFYEQYF
TGTGCCAGCAGCTTAATGGGTTTCTACGAGCAGTACTTC
>11|TRBJ2-3|TRBV20-1|.|TRBD1
CSGQVTDTQYF
TGCAGCGGACAGGTCACAGATACGCAGTATTTT
>16|TRBJ1-2|TRBV15|.|.
CATSRVGGPTSYGYTF
TGTGCCACCAGCAGAGTCGGAGGTCCCACCTCCTATGGCTACACCTTC
>15|TRBJ2-1|TRBV7-9|.|TRBD2
CASSLLREGSHEQFF
TGTGCCAGCAGCTTACTGCGGGAGGGATCGCATGAGCAGTTCTTC
>15|TRBJ2-1|TRBV2|few|TRBD2
CASSETLAGSNEQFF
TGTGCCAGCAGTGAGACACTAGCGGGGAGCAATGAGCAGTTCTTC
>15|TRBJ2-5|TRBV5-1|.|TRBD1
CASSPSGTDKETQYF
TGCGCCAGCAGCCCCTCCGGGACAGACAAAGAGACCCAGTACTTC
>16|TRBJ2-1|TRBV18|few|.
CASSPQSGVAYNEQFF
TGTGCCAGCTCACCACAGTCCGGGGTTGCGTACAATGAGCAGTTCTTC
>16|TRBJ1-1|TRBV19|.|TRBD1
CASSIGLGTVNTEAFF
TGTGCCAGTAGTATCGGTCTGGGGACAGTGAACACTGAAGCTTTCTTT
>12|TRBJ2-7|TRBV28|.|.
CASRETGYEQYF
TGTGCCAGCAGGGAGACAGGCTACGAGCAGTACTTC
>15|TRBJ2-1|TRBV7-8|.|TRBD1
CASSLEGTGYNEQFF
TGTGCCAGCAGCTTAGAGGGGACAGGCTACAATGAGCAGTTCTTC
>14|TRBJ2-3|TRBV6-6|.|.
CASSYGPTSDTQYF
TGTGCCAGCAGTTACGGCCCGACGAGCGATACGCAGTATTTT
>13|TRBJ2-2|TRBV6-1|.|.
CASQFPGTGELFF
TGTGCCAGCCAGTTCCCGGGCACCGGGGAGCTGTTTTTT
>11|TRBJ1-1|TRBV18|.|.
CASSPGRLAFF
TGTGCCAGCTCACCAGGGAGACTAGCTTTCTTT
>15|TRBJ2-2|TRBV2|few|.
CASRSGDSNTGELFF
TGTGCCAGCAGAAGCGGAGATTCGAACACCGGGGAGCTGTTTTTT
>14|TRBJ2-5|TRBV29-1|once|.
CSAALGGNQETQYF
TGCAGCGCCGCCTTAGGGGGAAACCAAGAGACCCAGTACTTC
>13|TRBJ2-7|TRBV7-6|.|.
CASSLDPRNEQYF
TGTGCCAGCAGCTTAGATCCCAGAAACGAGCAGTACTTC
>14|TRBJ2-7|TRBV18|once|.
CASSPRHDMNEQYF
TGTGCCAGCTCACCACGACACGACATGAACGAGCAGTACTTC
>12|TRBJ1-5|TRBV7-9|.|.
CASSFLDQPQHF
TGTGCCAGCAGCTTCCTTGATCAGCCCCAGCATTTT
>14|TRBJ2-3|TRBV7-2|.|TRBD2
CASISGGALNTQYF
TGTGCCAGCATAAGCGGGGGGGCCTTAAATACGCAGTATTTT
>12|TRBJ1-2|TRBV15|few|.
CATSRDREGRTF
TGTGCCACCAGCAGAGATCGAGAAGGTCGCACCTTC
>16|TRBJ2-5|TRBV29-1|.|TRBD2
CSVGGPGLALQETQYF
TGCAGCGTTGGGGGACCGGGACTAGCCCTGCAAGAGACCCAGTACTTC
>17|TRBJ2-5|TRBV5-6|few|.
CASSPRRQGGAQETQYF
TGTGCCAGCAGCCCACGGAGACAGGGAGGAGCCCAAGAGACCCAGTACTTC
>13|TRBJ1-2|TRBV7-9|.|TRBD1
CASSRTGGYGYTF
TGTGCCAGCAGTCGGACAGGGGGCTATGGCTACACCTTC
>12|TRBJ2-4|TRBV5-6|few|.
CASSLEENIQYF
TGTGCCAGCAGCTTAGAGGAAAACATTCAGTACTTC
>15|TRBJ2-6|TRBV9|.|TRBD1
CASRRDSSGANVLTF
TGTGCCAGCAGGAGGGACAGCTCTGGGGCCAACGTCCTGACTTTC
>15|TRBJ2-1|TRBV27|.|TRBD2
CASSSRLAGYNEQFF
TGTGCCAGCAGTTCCCGACTAGCGGGTTACAATGAGCAGTTCTTC
>14|TRBJ2-5|TRBV5-6|.|TRBD1
CASSFGTGLETQYF
TGTGCCAGCAGCTTCGGGACAGGGTTAGAGACCCAGTACTTC
>13|TRBJ1-1|TRBV30|once|.
CAWSLNRVTEAFF
TGTGCCTGGAGTCTGAACCGGGTCACTGAAGCTTTCTTT
>15|TRBJ1-2|TRBV30|.|TRBD1
CAWSASGTGGLGYTF
TGTGCCTGGAGTGCGTCCGGGACAGGGGGCTTAGGCTACACCTTC
>14|TRBJ2-5|TRBV7-2|.|TRBD1
CASSPTDRRETQYF
TGTGCCAGCAGCCCGACGGACAGGAGAGAGACCCAGTACTTC